This T cell receptor (beta chain) comes out of a study of early T cells in non-severe SARS-CoV-2 infection. The overall study: Chains were not paired, and sequencing was done on bulk RNA from unsorted whole blood.

Unique molecular identifiers were attached to individual cDNA molecules. Each CDR3 protein is one row after TCRdb ran MiXCR on the 5' RACE reads. The repertoire includes tens of thousands of distinct CDR3 sequences, about 10% of them detected once, and around 3.6% sits in the top ten. This CDR3 spans 12 amino acids. In germline, CDR1 is LNHDA, CDR2 SQIVND (reference sequence). The V gene lost 7 bases and the J gene lost 5 bases, with 11 bases spanning the gap. Study-level findings and limits: Matching results from VDJdb favored anti-spike CD8 responses, leaving private and CD4 specificities undetected.

This clonotype was counted only a few times. Its antigen is not identified. The sequenced sample was whole blood, obtained at baseline. The chain carries TRBV19 and TRBJ2-5, with no clear D. The TCR comes from an adult who was a healthcare worker with PCR-confirmed SARS-CoV-2 infection or an uninfected control (not recorded which). The CDR3 here is CASKDSYETQYF. The CDR3 DNA reads TGTGCCAGTAAAGATAGCTACGAGACCCAGTACTTC.